Sequencing of this T cell receptor beta chain was carried out in a study of T cell responses to AZD1222 COVID-19 vaccine. Findings and limits, study-wide: Increases in Spike-specific TCR breadth and depth were seen after two AZD1222 doses.

As regards this clone: As yet, its antigen is unknown.

Method: immunoSEQ multiplex PCR; TCRdb's copy keeps in-frame clones and lacks some. This table has fewer than 110,000 clones, 70% to 90% appearing once. The CDR3 extends over 14 amino acids. Germline-derived CDR1 and CDR2 are SGDLS and YYNGEE. The V gene end was trimmed by 2 bases and the J gene end by 4 bases; junction bases not matched to a gene: 1. Specimen: peripheral blood, collected 28 days after the second AZD1222 dose. This receptor was taken from an adult who received the AZD1222 COVID-19 vaccine. The chain uses TRBV9 and TRBJ2-5, with TRBD2 identical over 11 bases. CDR3 sequence reads: CASSVLAGGETQYF. The CDR3 nucleotides read TGTGCCAGCAGCGTCCTAGCGGGGGGAGAGACCCAGTACTTC. The full variable domain, with the rest looked up from reference TRBV9 and TRBJ2-5, is DSGVTQTPKHLITATGQRVTLRCSPRSGDLSVYWYQQSLDQGLQFLIQYYNGEERAKGNILERFSAQQFPDLHSELNLSSLELGDSALYFCASSVLAGGETQYFGPGTRLLVL.